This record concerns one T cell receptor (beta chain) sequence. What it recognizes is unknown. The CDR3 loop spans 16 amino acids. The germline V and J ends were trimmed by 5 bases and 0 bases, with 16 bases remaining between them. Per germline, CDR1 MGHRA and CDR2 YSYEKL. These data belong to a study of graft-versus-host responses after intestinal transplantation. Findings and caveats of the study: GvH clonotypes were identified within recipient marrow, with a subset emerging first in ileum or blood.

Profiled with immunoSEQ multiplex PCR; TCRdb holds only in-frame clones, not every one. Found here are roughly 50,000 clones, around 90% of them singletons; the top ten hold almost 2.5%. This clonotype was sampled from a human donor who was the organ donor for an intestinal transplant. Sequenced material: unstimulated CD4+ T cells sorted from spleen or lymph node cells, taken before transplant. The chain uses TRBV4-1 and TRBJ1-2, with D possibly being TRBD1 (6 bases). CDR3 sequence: CASSGTGRVTNYGYTF. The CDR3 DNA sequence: TGCGCCAGCAGCGGAACAGGGAGGGTAACTAACTATGGCTACACCTTC.